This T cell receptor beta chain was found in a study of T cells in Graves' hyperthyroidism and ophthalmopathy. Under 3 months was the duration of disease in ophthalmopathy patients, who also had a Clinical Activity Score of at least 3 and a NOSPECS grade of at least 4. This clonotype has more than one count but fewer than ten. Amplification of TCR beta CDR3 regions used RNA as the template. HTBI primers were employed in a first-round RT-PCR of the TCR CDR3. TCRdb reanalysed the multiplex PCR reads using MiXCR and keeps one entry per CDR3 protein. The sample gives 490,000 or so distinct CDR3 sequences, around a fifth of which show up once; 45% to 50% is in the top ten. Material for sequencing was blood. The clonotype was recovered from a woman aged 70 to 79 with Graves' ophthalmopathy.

The CDR3 spells CASSAGLAPYEQYF. Here the CDR3 DNA reads TGTGCCAGCAGCGCGGGACTAGCTCCCTACGAGCAGTACTTC. The chain joins TRBV9 to TRBJ2-7, with TRBD2 matching over 9 bases. J lost 2 bases, V lost 3 bases, and 3 bases had no gene match. The CDR3 length is 14 residues. Germline CDR1 reads SGDLS; CDR2 reads YYNGEE.